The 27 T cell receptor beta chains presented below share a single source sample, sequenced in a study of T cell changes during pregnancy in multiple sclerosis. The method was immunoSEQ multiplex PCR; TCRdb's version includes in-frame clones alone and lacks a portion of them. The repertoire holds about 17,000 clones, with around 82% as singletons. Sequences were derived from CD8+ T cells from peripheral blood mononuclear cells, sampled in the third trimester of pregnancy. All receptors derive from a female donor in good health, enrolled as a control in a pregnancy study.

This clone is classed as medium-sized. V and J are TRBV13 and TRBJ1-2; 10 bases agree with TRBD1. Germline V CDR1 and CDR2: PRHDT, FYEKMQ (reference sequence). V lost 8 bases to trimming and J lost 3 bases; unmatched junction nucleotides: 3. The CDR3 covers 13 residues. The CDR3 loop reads CASAGTGDYGYTF. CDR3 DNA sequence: TGTGCCAGCGCCGGGACAGGGGACTATGGCTACACCTTC.

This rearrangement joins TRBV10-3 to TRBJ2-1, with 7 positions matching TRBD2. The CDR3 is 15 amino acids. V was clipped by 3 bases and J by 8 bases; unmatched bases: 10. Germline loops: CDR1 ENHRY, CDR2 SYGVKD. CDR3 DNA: TGTGCCATCAGTGAAAGGGACTCTGCGGGGGATGAGCAGTTCTTC. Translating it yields CAISERDSAGDEQFF.

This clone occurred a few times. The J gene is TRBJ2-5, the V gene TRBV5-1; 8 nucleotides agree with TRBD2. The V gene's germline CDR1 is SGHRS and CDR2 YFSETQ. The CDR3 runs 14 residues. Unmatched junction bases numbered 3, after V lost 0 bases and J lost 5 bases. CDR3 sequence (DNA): TGCGCCAGCAGCTTGGCGGGAGGGATCGAGACCCAGTACTTC. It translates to CASSLAGGIETQYF.

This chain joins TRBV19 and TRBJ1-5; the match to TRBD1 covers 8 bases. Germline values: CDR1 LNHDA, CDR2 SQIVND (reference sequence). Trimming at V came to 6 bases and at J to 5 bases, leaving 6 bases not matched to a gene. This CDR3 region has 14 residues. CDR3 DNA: TGTGCCAGTAGGGACAGGGAGGGTTATCAGCCCCAGCATTTT. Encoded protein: CASRDREGYQPQHF. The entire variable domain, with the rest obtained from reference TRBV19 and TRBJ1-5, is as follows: DGGITQSPKYLFRKEGQNVTLSCEQNLNHDAMYWYRQDPGQGLRLIYYSQIVNDFQKGDIAEGYSVSREKKESFPLTVTSAQKNPTAFYLCASRDREGYQPQHFGDGTRLSIL.

CDR3 nucleotides: TGTGCCAGCAGCCCATCCGCGGGACAGATCTTTTGGGGCTACACCTTC. This sequence encodes CASSPSAGQIFWGYTF. The chain combines TRBV27 with TRBJ1-2; TRBD1 matches 7 bases. Germline V gene data show CDR1 as MNHEY and CDR2 as SMNVEV (reference sequence). Trimming took 6 bases from V and 8 from J; bases not matched to a gene: 18. This CDR3 has 16 residues.

The CDR3 reads CASSGQDYEQYF. DNA for the CDR3: TGTGCCAGCAGTGGACAGGACTACGAGCAGTACTTC. The rearrangement uses TRBV6-1 and TRBJ2-7, with D perhaps matching TRBD1 (6 bases). The CDR3 contains 12 residues. Trimming took 4 bases from V and 3 from J, leaving 7 bases between them. From germline, CDR1 is MNHNS and CDR2 SASEGT.

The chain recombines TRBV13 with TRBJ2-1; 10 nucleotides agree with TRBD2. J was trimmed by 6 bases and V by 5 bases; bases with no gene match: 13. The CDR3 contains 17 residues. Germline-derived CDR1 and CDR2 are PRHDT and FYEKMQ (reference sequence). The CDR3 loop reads CASSEWTSGRGINEQFF. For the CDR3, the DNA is TGTGCCAGCAGCGAATGGACTAGCGGTAGAGGGATCAATGAGCAGTTCTTC.

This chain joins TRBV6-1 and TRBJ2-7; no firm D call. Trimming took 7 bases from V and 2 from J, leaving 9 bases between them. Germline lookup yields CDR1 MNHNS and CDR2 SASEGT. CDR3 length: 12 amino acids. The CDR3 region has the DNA TGTGCCAGCACAGGCCGGACCTACGAGCAGTACTTC. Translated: CASTGRTYEQYF.

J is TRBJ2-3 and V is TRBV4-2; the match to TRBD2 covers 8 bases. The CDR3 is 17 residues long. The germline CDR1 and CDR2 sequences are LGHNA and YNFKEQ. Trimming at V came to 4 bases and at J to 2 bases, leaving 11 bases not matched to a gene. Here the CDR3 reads CASSPTGGDFATDTQYF. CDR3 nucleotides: TGTGCCAGCAGCCCCACCGGGGGGGACTTTGCCACAGATACGCAGTATTTT.

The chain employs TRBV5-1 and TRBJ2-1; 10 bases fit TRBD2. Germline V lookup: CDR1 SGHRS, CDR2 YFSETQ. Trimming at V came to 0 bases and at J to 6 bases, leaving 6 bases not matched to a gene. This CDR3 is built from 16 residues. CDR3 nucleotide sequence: TGCGCCAGCAGCTTGGAGCGGCTAGCGGGAGTCAATGAGCAGTTCTTC. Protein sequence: CASSLERLAGVNEQFF.

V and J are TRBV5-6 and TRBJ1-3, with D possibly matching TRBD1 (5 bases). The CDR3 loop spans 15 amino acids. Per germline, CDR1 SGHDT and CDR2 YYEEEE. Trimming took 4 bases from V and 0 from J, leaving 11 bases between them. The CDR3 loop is CASSARDSSGNTIYF. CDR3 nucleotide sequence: TGTGCCAGCAGCGCACGGGACTCCTCTGGAAACACCATATATTTT.

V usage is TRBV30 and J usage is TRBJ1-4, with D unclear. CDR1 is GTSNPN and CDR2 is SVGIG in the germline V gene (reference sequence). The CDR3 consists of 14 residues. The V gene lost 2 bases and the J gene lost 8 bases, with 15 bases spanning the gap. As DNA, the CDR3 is TGTGCCTGGAGTTCTCTAGTAACTAGCGAAAAACTGTTTTTT. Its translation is CAWSSLVTSEKLFF.

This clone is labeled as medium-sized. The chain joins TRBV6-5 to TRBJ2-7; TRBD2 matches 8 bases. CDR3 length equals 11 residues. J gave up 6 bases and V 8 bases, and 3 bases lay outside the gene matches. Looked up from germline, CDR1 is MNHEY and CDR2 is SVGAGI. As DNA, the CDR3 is TGTGCCAGCTATCGGGGGGGCGAGCAGTACTTC. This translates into CASYRGGEQYF.

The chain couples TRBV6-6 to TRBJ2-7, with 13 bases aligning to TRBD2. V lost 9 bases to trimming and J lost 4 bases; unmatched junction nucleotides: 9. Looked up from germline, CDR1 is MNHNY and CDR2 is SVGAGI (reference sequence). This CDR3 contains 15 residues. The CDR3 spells CASATGLAGAYEQYF. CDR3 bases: TGTGCCAGTGCGACCGGACTAGCGGGAGCTTACGAGCAGTACTTC.

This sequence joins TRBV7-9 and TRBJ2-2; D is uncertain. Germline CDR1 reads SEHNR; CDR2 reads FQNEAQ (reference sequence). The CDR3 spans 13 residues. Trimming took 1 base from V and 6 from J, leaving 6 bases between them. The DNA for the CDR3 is TGTGCCAGCAGCTTAGGTACGGCCGGGGAGCTGTTTTTT. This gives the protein CASSLGTAGELFF.

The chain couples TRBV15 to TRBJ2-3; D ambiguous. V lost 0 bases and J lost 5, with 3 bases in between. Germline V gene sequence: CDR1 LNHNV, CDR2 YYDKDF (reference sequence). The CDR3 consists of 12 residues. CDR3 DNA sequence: TGTGCCACCAGCAGAGATCAAGATACGCAGTATTTT. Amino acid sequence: CATSRDQDTQYF. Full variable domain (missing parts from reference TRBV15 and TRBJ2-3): DAMVIQNPRYQVTQFGKPVTLSCSQTLNHNVMYWYQQKSSQAPKLLFHYYDKDFNNEADTPDNFQSRRPNTSFCFLDIRSPGLGDTAMYLCATSRDQDTQYFGPGTRLTVL.

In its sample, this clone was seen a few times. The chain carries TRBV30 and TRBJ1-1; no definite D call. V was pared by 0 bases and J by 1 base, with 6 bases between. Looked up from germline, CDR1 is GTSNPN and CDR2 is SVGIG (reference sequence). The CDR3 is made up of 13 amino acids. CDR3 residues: CAWSVIKNTEAFF. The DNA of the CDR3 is TGTGCCTGGAGTGTAATCAAGAACACTGAAGCTTTCTTT.

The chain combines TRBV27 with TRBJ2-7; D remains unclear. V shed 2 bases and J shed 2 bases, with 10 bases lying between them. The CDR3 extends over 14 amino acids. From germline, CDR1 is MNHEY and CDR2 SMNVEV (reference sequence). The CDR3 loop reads CASSLGQAPYEQYF. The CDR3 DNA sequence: TGTGCCAGCAGTTTAGGTCAGGCACCCTACGAGCAGTACTTC.

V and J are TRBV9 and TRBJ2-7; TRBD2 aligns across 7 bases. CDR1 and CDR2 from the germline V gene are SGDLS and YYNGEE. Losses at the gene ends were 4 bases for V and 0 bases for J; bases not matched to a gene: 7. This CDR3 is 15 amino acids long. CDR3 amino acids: CASSISGSSSYEQYF. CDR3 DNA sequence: TGTGCCAGCAGCATTAGCGGGTCGAGCTCCTACGAGCAGTACTTC.

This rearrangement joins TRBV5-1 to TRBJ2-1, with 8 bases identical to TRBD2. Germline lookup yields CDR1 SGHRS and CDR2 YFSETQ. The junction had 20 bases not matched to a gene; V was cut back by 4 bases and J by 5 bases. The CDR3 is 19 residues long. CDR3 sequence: CASSPGWPSGRAPNNEQFF. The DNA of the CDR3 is TGCGCCAGCAGCCCCGGATGGCCGTCCGGGAGGGCCCCCAACAATGAGCAGTTCTTC.

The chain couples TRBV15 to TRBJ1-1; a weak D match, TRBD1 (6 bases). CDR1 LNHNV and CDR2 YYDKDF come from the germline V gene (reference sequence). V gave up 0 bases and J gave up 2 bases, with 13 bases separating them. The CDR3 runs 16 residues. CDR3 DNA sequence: TGTGCCACCAGCAGAGATCGGGGGGCGGTTAACACTGAAGCTTTCTTT. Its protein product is CATSRDRGAVNTEAFF.

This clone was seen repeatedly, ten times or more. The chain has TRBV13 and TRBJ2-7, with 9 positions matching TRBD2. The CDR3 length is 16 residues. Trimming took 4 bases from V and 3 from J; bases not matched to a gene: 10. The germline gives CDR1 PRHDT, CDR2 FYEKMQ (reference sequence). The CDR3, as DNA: TGTGCCAGCAGCTCTCCAGCGGGGGGAGCTTTCTACGAGCAGTACTTC. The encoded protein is CASSSPAGGAFYEQYF.

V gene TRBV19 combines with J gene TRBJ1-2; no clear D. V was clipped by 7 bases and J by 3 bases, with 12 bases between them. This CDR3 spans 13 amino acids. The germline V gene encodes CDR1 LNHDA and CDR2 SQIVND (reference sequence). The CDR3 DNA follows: TGTGCCAGTACCCCTGGGCTTTACTATGGCTACACCTTC. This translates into CASTPGLYYGYTF. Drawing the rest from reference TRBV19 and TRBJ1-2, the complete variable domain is DGGITQSPKYLFRKEGQNVTLSCEQNLNHDAMYWYRQDPGQGLRLIYYSQIVNDFQKGDIAEGYSVSREKKESFPLTVTSAQKNPTAFYLCASTPGLYYGYTFGSGTRLTVV.

CDR3 region: CASSLAAADYGYTF. CDR3 sequence (DNA): TGTGCCAGCAGTTTGGCGGCAGCAGACTATGGCTACACCTTC. V gene TRBV27 combines with J gene TRBJ1-2; D uncertain. V was clipped by 3 bases and J by 3 bases, with 11 bases between them. The CDR3 is 14 residues long. Per germline, CDR1 MNHEY and CDR2 SMNVEV (reference sequence).

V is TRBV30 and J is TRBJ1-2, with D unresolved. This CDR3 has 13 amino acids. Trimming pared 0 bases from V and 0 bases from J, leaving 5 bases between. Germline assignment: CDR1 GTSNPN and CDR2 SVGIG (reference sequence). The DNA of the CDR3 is TGTGCCTGGAGTGTGAACACTAACTATGGCTACACCTTC. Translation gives CAWSVNTNYGYTF.

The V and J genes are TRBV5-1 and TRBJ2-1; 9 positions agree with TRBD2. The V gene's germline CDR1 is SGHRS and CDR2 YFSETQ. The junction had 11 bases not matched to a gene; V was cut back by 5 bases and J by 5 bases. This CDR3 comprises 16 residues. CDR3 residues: CASSKTLREGNNEQFF. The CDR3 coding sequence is TGCGCCAGCAGTAAGACCTTGCGGGAGGGGAACAATGAGCAGTTCTTC.

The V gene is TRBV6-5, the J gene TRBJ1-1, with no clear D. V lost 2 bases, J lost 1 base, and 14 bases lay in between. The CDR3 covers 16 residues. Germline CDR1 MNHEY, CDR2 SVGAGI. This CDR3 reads CASSYVTWAGNTEAFF. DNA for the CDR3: TGTGCCAGCAGTTACGTGACGTGGGCGGGGAACACTGAAGCTTTCTTT.